These 25 T cell receptor beta chains came from one sample sequenced in a study of blood T cell repertoires in COVID-19. Sequenced by immunoSEQ multiplex PCR; TCRdb stores in-frame clones only, minus some. This table holds 120,000 to 150,000 clones, 70% to 90% found once. Specimen: PBMCs or T cells enriched from blood (not recorded which). The receptor source for this set is a woman in her fifties or sixties with acute COVID-19.

The J gene is TRBJ1-2, the V gene TRBV5-5; possibly TRBD1 for D (5 bases). V lost 5 bases and J lost 4, with 18 bases in between. The CDR3 has 15 residues. Germline assignment: CDR1 SGHKS and CDR2 YYEKEE (reference sequence). The CDR3 DNA sequence: TGTGCCAGCAGACAGGACGACCAGGGTAGCTATGGCTACACCTTC. Translation: CASRQDDQGSYGYTF. The complete variable domain, with remaining parts taken from reference TRBV5-5 and TRBJ1-2, reads DAGVTQSPTHLIKTRGQQVTLRCSPISGHKSVSWYQQVLGQGPQFIFQYYEKEERGRGNFPDRFSARQFPNYSSELNVNALLLGDSALYLCASRQDDQGSYGYTFGSGTRLTVV.

V and J are TRBV27 and TRBJ2-2, with 9 bases lining up with TRBD2. CDR1 MNHEY and CDR2 SMNVEV come from the germline V gene (reference sequence). Trimming cost V 5 bases and J 4 bases; bases outside gene matches: 11. The CDR3 sequence is 17 residues long. The CDR3 nucleotides read TGTGCCAGCAGTCCACTCGGGACTAGCAAGAGCACCGGGGAGCTGTTTTTT. Amino acid sequence: CASSPLGTSKSTGELFF.

Here the CDR3 DNA reads TGTGCCACCAGTCAGGGTAGCGGGAGTATCGGGGAGCTGTTTTTT. Translated: CATSQGSGSIGELFF. The rearrangement uses TRBV24-1 and TRBJ2-2, with 9 bases fitting TRBD2. CDR3 length: 15 amino acids. Germline V CDR1 and CDR2: KGHDR, SFDVKD. Trimming at V came to 6 bases and at J to 7 bases, leaving 8 bases not matched to a gene.

This sequence joins TRBV13 and TRBJ2-5; 8 bases are a match to TRBD1. The CDR3 spans 14 residues. Losses at the gene ends were 8 bases for V and 2 bases for J; bases not matched to a gene: 7. Germline-derived CDR1 and CDR2 are PRHDT and FYEKMQ (reference sequence). Here the CDR3 reads CASCRGPLQETQYF. As DNA, the CDR3 is TGTGCCAGCTGCAGGGGGCCCCTACAAGAGACCCAGTACTTC.

The J gene is TRBJ2-3, the V gene TRBV7-8, with 8 bases fitting TRBD1. Germline CDR1 SGHVS, CDR2 FQNEAQ. J lost 6 bases, V lost 5 bases, and 16 bases had no gene match. The CDR3 consists of 17 residues. The CDR3 reads CASSPTRQGWATDTQYF. As DNA, the CDR3 is TGTGCCAGCAGCCCAACACGACAGGGGTGGGCCACGGATACGCAGTATTTT.

This clone turned up a few times. The chain uses TRBV3-1 (or the pseudogene TRBV3-2) and TRBJ2-1; the match to TRBD2 covers 12 bases. The V and J ends lost 4 bases and 9 bases, in that order; junction bases with no gene match: 4. CDR1 is LGHDT, CDR2 YNNKEL, per germline (reference sequence). The CDR3 runs 14 residues. The CDR3 sequence is CASSPTSGSTEQFF. The CDR3 DNA is TGTGCCAGCAGCCCGACTAGCGGGAGCACTGAGCAGTTCTTC.

This chain connects TRBV9 to TRBJ2-7, with TRBD2 identical over 7 bases. This CDR3 spans 15 amino acids. Unmatched junction bases numbered 5, after V lost 0 bases and J lost 2 bases. The V gene's germline CDR1 is SGDLS and CDR2 YYNGEE. CDR3 sequence: CASSVAAGDAYEQYF. The CDR3 DNA reads TGTGCCAGCAGCGTAGCTGCGGGAGACGCCTACGAGCAGTACTTC.

This clone was recorded only once. V gene TRBV27 combines with J gene TRBJ2-1; tentative D call: TRBD1 (5 bases). From germline, CDR1 is MNHEY and CDR2 SMNVEV (reference sequence). The CDR3 has 16 amino acids. V lost 4 bases and J 0 bases, leaving 13 bases between the germline ends. The CDR3 loop reads CASSSNRQSSYNEQFF. The CDR3 DNA sequence: TGTGCCAGCAGTTCAAATCGACAGAGCTCCTACAATGAGCAGTTCTTC.

The chain has TRBV10-2 and TRBJ2-7, with 11 nucleotides matching TRBD2. The ends lost 4 bases at V and 7 bases at J; junction bases unmatched: 3. The germline gives CDR1 WSHSY, CDR2 SAAADI. This CDR3 has 13 amino acids. The CDR3 here is CASSASGGPEQYF. The CDR3 DNA reads TGCGCCAGCAGTGCTAGCGGGGGGCCTGAGCAGTACTTC.

The CDR3 spells CASSLPGRVETQYF. Here the CDR3 DNA reads TGTGCCAGCAGCCTACCGGGAAGGGTCGAGACCCAGTACTTC. The rearrangement links TRBV5-4 to TRBJ2-5; tentative D call: TRBD2 (5 bases). Trimming shortened V by 4 bases and J by 5 bases, and 15 bases separated the two germline ends. The V gene's germline CDR1 is SGHNT and CDR2 YYREEE (reference sequence). The CDR3 has 14 residues. Complete variable domain (other parts from reference TRBV5-4 and TRBJ2-5): ETGVTQSPTHLIKTRGQQVTLRCSSQSGHNTVSWYQQALGQGPQFIFQYYREEENGRGNFPPRFSGLQFPNYSSELNVNALELDDSALYLCASSLPGRVETQYFGPGTRLLVL.

The chain couples TRBV6-5 to TRBJ1-6, with D tentatively TRBD1 (5 bases). Looked up from germline, CDR1 is MNHEY and CDR2 is SVGAGI. V gave up 7 bases and J gave up 2 bases, with 9 bases separating them. This CDR3 is 14 amino acids long. The CDR3 loop reads CASTAGPYNSPLHF. Written as DNA, the CDR3 is TGTGCCAGCACGGCAGGGCCCTATAATTCACCCCTCCACTTT.

The J gene is TRBJ1-5, the V gene TRBV5-6; D unclear. Germline CDR1 reads SGHDT; CDR2 reads YYEEEE. This CDR3 is 15 amino acids long. V was shortened by 0 bases and J by 2 bases, with 9 bases between the two germline ends. The CDR3 sequence is CASSLGVLGNQPQHF. The CDR3 nucleotides are TGTGCCAGCAGCTTGGGAGTTCTCGGCAATCAGCCCCAGCATTTT.

The table lists this clone with a count of one. V usage is TRBV5-1 and J usage is TRBJ2-1; maybe TRBD2 (5 bases). CDR3 size: 14 residues. Trimming took 4 bases from V and 8 from J, leaving 16 bases between them. Germline V gives CDR1 SGHRS, CDR2 YFSETQ. CDR3 DNA: TGCGCCAGCAGCCAGCTTAGAGGGAGCTATGAGCAGTTCTTC. It encodes CASSQLRGSYEQFF.

In this sample, this clone turned up once. The V and J genes are TRBV7-9 and TRBJ2-3, with D maybe TRBD1 (5 bases). The V gene lost 2 bases and the J gene lost 5 bases, with 14 bases spanning the gap. The V gene's germline CDR1 is SEHNR and CDR2 FQNEAQ (reference sequence). This CDR3 comprises 15 residues. For the CDR3, the DNA is TGTGCCAGCAGCTTAATGGGTGGGGCCGAAGATACGCAGTATTTT. This gives the protein CASSLMGGAEDTQYF.

V usage is TRBV3-1 (or the pseudogene TRBV3-2) and J usage is TRBJ2-1; 8 bases are shared with TRBD2. The CDR3 is made up of 18 amino acids. Per the germline V gene, CDR1 is LGHDT and CDR2 is YNNKEL (reference sequence). The trim removed 3 bases at V and 5 bases at J, leaving 15 bases unmatched. The CDR3 DNA reads TGTGCCAGCAGCCAGGAAACTAGCGGCTACTTAGTTAACAATGAGCAGTTCTTC. It codes for CASSQETSGYLVNNEQFF.

This sequence joins TRBV7-2 and TRBJ1-5; no firm D call. This CDR3 contains 15 residues. The ends were cut back, 5 bases at V and 6 bases at J, with 17 bases in the middle. Germline values: CDR1 SGHTA, CDR2 FQGNSA. As DNA, the CDR3 is TGTGCCAGCAGCCCCCGGCGGGAGGGAGGTCAGCCCCAGCATTTT. Amino acid sequence: CASSPRREGGQPQHF. The full variable domain, with the rest looked up from reference TRBV7-2 and TRBJ1-5, is GAGVSQSPSNKVTEKGKDVELRCDPISGHTALYWYRQSLGQGLEFLIYFQGNSAPDKSGLPSDRFSAERTGGSVSTLTIQRTQQEDSAVYLCASSPRREGGQPQHFGDGTRLSIL.

The chain recombines TRBV6-5 with TRBJ2-1, with D maybe TRBD1 (6 bases). The CDR3 extends over 13 amino acids. CDR1 and CDR2 from the germline V gene are MNHEY and SVGAGI. V lost 4 bases and J lost 13, with 17 bases in between. CDR3 sequence: CASSSYTQGGQFF. CDR3 nucleotide sequence: TGTGCCAGCAGTTCGTATACCCAAGGGGGTCAGTTCTTC.

This clone was counted once. The chain employs TRBV15 and TRBJ2-7, with D perhaps matching TRBD1 (5 bases). Germline CDR1 and CDR2: LNHNV and YYDKDF (reference sequence). CDR3 length: 18 amino acids. V was trimmed by 0 bases and J by 2 bases, leaving 20 bases between them. CDR3: CATSRDRSQGRVAYEQYF. The CDR3 DNA reads as TGTGCCACCAGCAGAGACCGATCTCAGGGAAGGGTCGCCTACGAGCAGTACTTC.

The chain employs TRBV25-1 and TRBJ2-2, with D possibly TRBD2 on 5 matching bases. In germline, CDR1 is MGHDK, CDR2 SYGVNS. This CDR3 comprises 14 residues. Trimming shortened V by 6 bases and J by 13 bases, and 21 bases separated the two germline ends. The CDR3 spells CASSTKAALPGLFF. The CDR3 DNA follows: TGTGCCAGCAGCACCAAAGCGGCGCTCCCGGGGCTGTTTTTT.

CDR3 in amino acids: CASSLFFSGSGELFF. CDR3 DNA sequence: TGTGCCAGCAGCTTATTTTTTTCGGGATCCGGGGAGCTGTTTTTT. This chain links TRBV11-2 with TRBJ2-2; D might be TRBD2 (5 bases). Germline V gene lookup returns CDR1 SGHAT and CDR2 FQNNGV. The CDR3 loop spans 15 amino acids. V dropped 2 bases and J dropped 6 bases, with 13 bases sitting between them.

This clone was seen only a few times. This chain joins TRBV7-8 and TRBJ2-1; 8 bases fit TRBD2. V lost 5 bases to trimming and J lost 9 bases; unmatched junction nucleotides: 12. The CDR3 covers 15 residues. Looked up from germline, CDR1 is SGHVS and CDR2 is FQNEAQ. The CDR3 reads CASSPSGTRVGEQFF. The CDR3 DNA reads TGTGCCAGCAGCCCGTCCGGGACTAGAGTGGGTGAGCAGTTCTTC.

The J gene is TRBJ2-1, the V gene TRBV5-1; D is possibly TRBD1 (6 bases). Per germline, CDR1 SGHRS and CDR2 YFSETQ. The length of the CDR3 is 15 residues. V was cut by 1 base and J by 10 bases, with 18 bases left in between. The CDR3 here is CASSLQGTDADEQFF. CDR3 in DNA: TGCGCCAGCAGCTTGCAGGGGACGGACGCAGACGAGCAGTTCTTC.

The chain couples TRBV19 to TRBJ1-2; 8 bases map to TRBD1. This CDR3 contains 15 residues. The V and J ends lost 6 bases and 1 base, in that order; junction bases with no gene match: 7. Germline V CDR1 and CDR2: LNHDA, SQIVND (reference sequence). The CDR3: CASRIRTGSNYGYTF. The CDR3 bases are TGTGCCAGTAGAATAAGGACAGGGAGTAACTATGGCTACACCTTC.

CDR3 residues: CAWSVGTKDSPLHF. CDR3 nucleotides: TGTGCCTGGAGTGTCGGGACTAAAGATTCACCCCTCCACTTT. V usage is TRBV30 and J usage is TRBJ1-6; possible D gene TRBD1, 5 bases. Trimming took 0 bases from V and 8 from J, leaving 11 bases between them. This CDR3 has 14 amino acids. The V gene's germline CDR1 is GTSNPN and CDR2 SVGIG (reference sequence).

J is TRBJ2-5 and V is TRBV19, with 7 positions matching TRBD2. Trimming took 5 bases from V and 4 from J; bases not matched to a gene: 10. Germline assignment: CDR1 LNHDA and CDR2 SQIVND (reference sequence). The CDR3 sequence is 15 residues long. The CDR3 DNA reads as TGTGCCAGTAGTGATGCGACTAGCTCGGGAGAGACCCAGTACTTC. Amino acids: CASSDATSSGETQYF.